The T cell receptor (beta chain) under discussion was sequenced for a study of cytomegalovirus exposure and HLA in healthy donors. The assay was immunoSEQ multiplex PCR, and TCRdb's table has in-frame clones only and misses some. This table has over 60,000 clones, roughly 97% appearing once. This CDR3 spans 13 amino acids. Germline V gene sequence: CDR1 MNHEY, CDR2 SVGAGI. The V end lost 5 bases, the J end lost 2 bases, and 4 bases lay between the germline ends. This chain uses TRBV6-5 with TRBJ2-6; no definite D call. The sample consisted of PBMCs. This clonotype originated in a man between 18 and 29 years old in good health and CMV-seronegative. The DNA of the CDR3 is TGTGCCAGCAGTCTACCTGGGGCCAACGTCCTGACTTTC. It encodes CASSLPGANVLTF.